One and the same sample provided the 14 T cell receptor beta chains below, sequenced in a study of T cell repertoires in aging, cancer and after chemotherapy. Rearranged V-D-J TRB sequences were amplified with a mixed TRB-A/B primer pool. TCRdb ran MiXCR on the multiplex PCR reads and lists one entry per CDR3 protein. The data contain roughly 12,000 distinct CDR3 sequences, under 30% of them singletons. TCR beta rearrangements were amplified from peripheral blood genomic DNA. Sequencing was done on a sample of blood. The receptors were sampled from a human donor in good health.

The CDR3 bases are TGTGCCAGCAGCGGCGTCCTTGGCGGGAACACTGAAGCTTTCTTT. It translates to CASSGVLGGNTEAFF. The chain links TRBV5-4 to TRBJ1-1; D uncertain. The germline gives CDR1 SGHNT, CDR2 YYREEE (reference sequence). The CDR3 totals 15 residues. Trimming removed 4 bases at V and 1 base at J, with 14 bases between.

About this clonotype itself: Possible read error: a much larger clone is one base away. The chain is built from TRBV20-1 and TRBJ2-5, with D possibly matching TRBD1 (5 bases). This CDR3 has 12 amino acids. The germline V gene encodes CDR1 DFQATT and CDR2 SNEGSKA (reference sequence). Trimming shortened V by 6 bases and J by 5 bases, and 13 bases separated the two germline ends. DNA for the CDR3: TGCAGTGCGGGGCCGCCGTGTGAGACCCAGTACTTC. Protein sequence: CSAGPPCETQYF.

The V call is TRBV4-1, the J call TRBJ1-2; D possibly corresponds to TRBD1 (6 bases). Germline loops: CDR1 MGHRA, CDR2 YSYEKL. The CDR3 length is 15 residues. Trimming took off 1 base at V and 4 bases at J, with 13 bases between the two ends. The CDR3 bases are TGCGCCAGCAGCCAAGGCTCCAGGGGAATCTATGGCTACACCTTC. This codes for CASSQGSRGIYGYTF.

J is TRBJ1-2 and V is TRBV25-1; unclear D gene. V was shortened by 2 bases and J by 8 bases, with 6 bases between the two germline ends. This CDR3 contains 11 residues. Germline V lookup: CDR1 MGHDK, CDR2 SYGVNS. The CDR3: CASSEVGGYTF. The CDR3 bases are TGTGCCAGCAGTGAAGTGGGAGGCTACACCTTC.

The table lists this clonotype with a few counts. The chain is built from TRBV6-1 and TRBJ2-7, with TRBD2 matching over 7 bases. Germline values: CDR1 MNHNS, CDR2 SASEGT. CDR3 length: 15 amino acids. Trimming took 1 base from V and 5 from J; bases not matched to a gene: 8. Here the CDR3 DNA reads TGTGCCAGCAGTGAAGGGGGGGGGGGTAGAAACGAGCAGTACTTC. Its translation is CASSEGGGGRNEQYF.

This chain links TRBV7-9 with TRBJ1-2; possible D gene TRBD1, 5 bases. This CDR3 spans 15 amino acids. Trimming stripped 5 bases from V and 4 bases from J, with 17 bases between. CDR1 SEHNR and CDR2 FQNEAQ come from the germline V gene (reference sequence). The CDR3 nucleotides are TGTGCCAGCAGCCCCGGGACCACCTCGGCCTATGGCTACACCTTC. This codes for CASSPGTTSAYGYTF.

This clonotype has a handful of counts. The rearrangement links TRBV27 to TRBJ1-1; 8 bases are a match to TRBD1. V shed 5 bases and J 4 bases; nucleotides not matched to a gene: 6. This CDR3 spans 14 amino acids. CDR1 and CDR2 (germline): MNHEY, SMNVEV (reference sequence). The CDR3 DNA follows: TGTGCCAGCAGTCAACTAGACAGGGGCACTGAAGCTTTCTTT. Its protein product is CASSQLDRGTEAFF.

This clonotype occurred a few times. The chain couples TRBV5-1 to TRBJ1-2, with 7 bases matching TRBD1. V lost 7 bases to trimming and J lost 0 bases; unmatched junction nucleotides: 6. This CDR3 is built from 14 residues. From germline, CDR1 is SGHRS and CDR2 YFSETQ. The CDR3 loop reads CASGRDSANYGYTF. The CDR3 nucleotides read TGCGCCAGCGGGAGGGACAGCGCTAACTATGGCTACACCTTC.

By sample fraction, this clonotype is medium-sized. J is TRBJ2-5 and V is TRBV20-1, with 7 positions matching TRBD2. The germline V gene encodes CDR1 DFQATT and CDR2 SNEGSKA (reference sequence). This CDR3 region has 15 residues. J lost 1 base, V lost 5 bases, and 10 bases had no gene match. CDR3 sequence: CSARSGGLFQETQYF. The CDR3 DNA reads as TGCAGTGCTCGGTCGGGGGGACTCTTCCAAGAGACCCAGTACTTC.

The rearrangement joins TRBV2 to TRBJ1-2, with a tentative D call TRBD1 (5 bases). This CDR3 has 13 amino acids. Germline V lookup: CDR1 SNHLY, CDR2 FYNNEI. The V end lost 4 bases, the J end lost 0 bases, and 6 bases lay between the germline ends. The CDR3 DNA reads TGTGCCAGCAGTGTAGGGGCTAACTATGGCTACACCTTC. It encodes CASSVGANYGYTF.

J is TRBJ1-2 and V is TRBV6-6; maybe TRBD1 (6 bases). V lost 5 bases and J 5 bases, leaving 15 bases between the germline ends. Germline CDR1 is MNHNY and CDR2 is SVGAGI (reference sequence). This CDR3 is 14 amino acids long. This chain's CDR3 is CASSARGHRYGYTF. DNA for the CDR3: TGTGCCAGCAGTGCCAGGGGACACCGGTATGGCTACACCTTC.

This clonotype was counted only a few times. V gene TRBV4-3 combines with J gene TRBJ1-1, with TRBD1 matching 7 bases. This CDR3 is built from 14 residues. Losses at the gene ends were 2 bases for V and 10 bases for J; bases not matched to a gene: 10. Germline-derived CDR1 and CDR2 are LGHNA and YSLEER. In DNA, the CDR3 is TGCGCCAGCAGCCAAACCGGGACAGATGGCGCAGCTTTCTTT. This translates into CASSQTGTDGAAFF.

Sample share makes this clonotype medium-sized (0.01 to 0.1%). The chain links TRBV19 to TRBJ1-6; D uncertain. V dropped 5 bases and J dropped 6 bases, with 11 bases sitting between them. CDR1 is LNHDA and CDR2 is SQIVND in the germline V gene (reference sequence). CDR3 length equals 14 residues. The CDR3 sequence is CASSARTGNSPLHF. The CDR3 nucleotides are TGTGCCAGTAGTGCCAGGACGGGTAATTCACCCCTCCACTTT.

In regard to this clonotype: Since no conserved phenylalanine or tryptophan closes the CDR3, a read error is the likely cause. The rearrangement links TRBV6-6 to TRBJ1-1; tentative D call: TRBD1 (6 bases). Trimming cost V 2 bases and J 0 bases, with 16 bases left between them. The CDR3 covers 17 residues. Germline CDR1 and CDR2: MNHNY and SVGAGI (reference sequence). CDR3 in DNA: TGTGCCAGCAGTTACGCACCCGCCGGACAGCTGAACACTGAAGCTTTCATT. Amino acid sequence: CASSYAPAGQLNTEAFI.